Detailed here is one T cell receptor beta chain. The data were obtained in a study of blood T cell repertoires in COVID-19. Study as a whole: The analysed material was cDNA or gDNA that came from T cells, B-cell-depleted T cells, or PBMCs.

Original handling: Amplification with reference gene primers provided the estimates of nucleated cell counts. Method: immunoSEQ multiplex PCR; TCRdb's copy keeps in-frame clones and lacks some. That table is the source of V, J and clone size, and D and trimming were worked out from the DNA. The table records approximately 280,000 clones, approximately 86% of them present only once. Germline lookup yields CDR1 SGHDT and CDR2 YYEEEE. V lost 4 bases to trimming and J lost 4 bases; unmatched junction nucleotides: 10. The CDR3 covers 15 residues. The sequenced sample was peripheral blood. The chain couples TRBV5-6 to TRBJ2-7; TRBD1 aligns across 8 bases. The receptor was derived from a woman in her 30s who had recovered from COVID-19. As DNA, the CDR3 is TGTGCCAGCAGCGACCTAGCACAGGGGGGATACGAGCAGTACTTC. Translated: CASSDLAQGGYEQYF.